These T cell receptor beta chains were read from a single sample in a study of blood T cell repertoires in COVID-19. Only in-frame clones appear in the TCRdb table, and some are missing; sequencing was by immunoSEQ multiplex PCR. The table shows a few hundred thousand clones, with around nine tenths occurring only once. Sequenced material: PBMCs or T cells enriched from blood (not recorded which). Receptors were obtained from a woman aged 18-29 years who had recovered from COVID-19. Each CDR3 is given with its conserved first and last residue. A D gene is named only where the DNA matches it firmly. Size values are once, few and many counts, or a class for expanded clones, and some rows have none.

v_call,cdr3_length,j_call,d_call,clone_size,cdr3_aa,cdr3_nt
TRBV4-1,15,TRBJ1-1,TRBD1,NA,CASSQDLNRGLEAFF,TGCGCCAGCAGCCAAGATCTGAACAGGGGACTTGAAGCTTTCTTT
TRBV10-1,15,TRBJ2-3,TRBD1,NA,CASSESDRLADTQYF,TGCGCCAGCAGTGAGTCGGACAGGCTGGCAGATACGCAGTATTTT
TRBV28,13,TRBJ2-2,NA,NA,CASKLGNTGELFF,TGTGCCAGCAAACTAGGCAACACCGGGGAGCTGTTTTTT
TRBV7-3,15,TRBJ2-1,TRBD1,NA,CASSNRDRTHNEQFF,TGTGCCAGCAGCAACCGGGACAGGACCCACAATGAGCAGTTCTTC
TRBV11-1,13,TRBJ1-1,NA,NA,CASSLAHGTEAFF,TGTGCCAGCAGCTTAGCGCACGGCACTGAAGCTTTCTTT
TRBV19,13,TRBJ1-6,NA,NA,CASMGPGQSPLHF,TGTGCCAGTATGGGGCCAGGGCAATCACCCCTCCACTTT
TRBV4-3,16,TRBJ2-3,TRBD2,NA,CASSQDHASGAHTQYF,TGCGCCAGCAGCCAAGACCATGCTAGCGGAGCACATACGCAGTATTTT
TRBV2,12,TRBJ2-7,NA,NA,CASSSSRAEQYF,TGTGCCAGCAGCTCGAGCAGGGCCGAGCAGTACTTC
TRBV9,15,TRBJ2-7,TRBD1,NA,CASKSPTGGGEEQYF,TGTGCCAGCAAATCCCCCACAGGGGGCGGCGAGGAGCAGTACTTC
TRBV3-1/TRBV3-2,16,TRBJ2-5,TRBD2,NA,CASSSVAGGRRETQYF,TGTGCCAGCAGTTCCGTAGCGGGGGGGCGTCGGGAGACCCAGTACTTC
TRBV9,15,TRBJ1-4,TRBD1,NA,CASSARQGWDEKLFF,TGTGCCAGCAGCGCCAGACAGGGCTGGGACGAAAAACTGTTTTTT
TRBV4-1,17,TRBJ2-1,TRBD2,NA,CASSPIASGGNYNEQFF,TGCGCCAGCAGCCCAATAGCTAGCGGGGGGAACTACAATGAGCAGTTCTTC
TRBV30,14,TRBJ1-5,NA,NA,CAWREGFPGQPQHF,TGTGCCTGGAGGGAGGGTTTCCCCGGGCAGCCCCAGCATTTT
TRBV3-1/TRBV3-2,18,TRBJ2-6,NA,few,CASSQGSGFVAGANVLTF,TGTGCCAGCAGCCAAGGGTCGGGGTTCGTTGCCGGGGCCAACGTCCTGACTTTC
TRBV7-2,13,TRBJ2-7,NA,NA,CASSLRRIYEQYF,TGTGCCAGCAGCTTAAGGCGGATCTACGAGCAGTACTTC
TRBV5-4,13,TRBJ2-2,NA,NA,CASSPGSTGELFF,TGTGCCAGCAGCCCAGGATCCACCGGGGAGCTGTTTTTT
TRBV28,15,TRBJ2-5,TRBD1,NA,CASSVRPSTQGAQYF,TGTGCCAGCAGCGTTAGACCGAGCACTCAGGGGGCCCAGTACTTC
TRBV5-4,14,TRBJ1-2,TRBD1,NA,CASSQAGTEYGYTF,TGTGCCAGCAGCCAGGCGGGGACAGAGTATGGCTACACCTTC
TRBV6-6,18,TRBJ2-7,NA,NA,CASSPPGHLPGTFYEQYF,TGTGCCAGCAGTCCCCCGGGACATCTACCTGGGACCTTCTACGAGCAGTACTTC
TRBV2,14,TRBJ1-3,NA,NA,CASIGTNSGNTIYF,TGTGCCAGCATCGGGACAAACTCTGGAAACACCATATATTTT
TRBV23-1,15,TRBJ1-1,NA,NA,CASSHSGRENTEAFF,TGCGCCAGCAGTCATTCGGGCAGGGAGAACACTGAAGCTTTCTTT
TRBV6-6,16,TRBJ1-5,NA,NA,CASRVSVSGIDQPQHF,TGTGCCAGCCGAGTCTCGGTTTCGGGGATTGATCAGCCCCAGCATTTT
TRBV11-2,14,TRBJ2-7,NA,NA,CASSLTASSYEQYF,TGTGCCAGCAGCTTAACAGCAAGCTCCTACGAGCAGTACTTC
TRBV11-2,16,TRBJ2-7,NA,NA,CASSSLSGPSSYEQYF,TGTGCCAGCAGCTCCCTCTCGGGTCCCTCATCCTACGAGCAGTACTTC
TRBV6-2/TRBV6-3,15,TRBJ2-1,NA,once,CASSYSTGSYNEQFF,TGTGCCAGCAGTTACTCGACGGGTTCCTACAATGAGCAGTTCTTC
TRBV2,14,TRBJ2-7,TRBD2,NA,CASLGLAGEYEQYF,TGTGCCAGCCTGGGACTAGCGGGGGAGTACGAGCAGTACTTC
TRBV11-2,11,TRBJ1-6,NA,once,CASRANSPLHF,TGTGCCAGCAGGGCCAATTCACCCCTCCACTTT
TRBV4-1,13,TRBJ2-7,NA,NA,CASSQPASGEQYF,TGCGCCAGCAGCCAACCCGCGTCCGGCGAGCAGTACTTC
TRBV6-5,13,TRBJ1-2,TRBD1,NA,CASSFQGADGYTF,TGTGCCAGCAGTTTTCAGGGGGCGGATGGCTACACCTTC
TRBV2,16,TRBJ1-6,TRBD1,NA,CASSQRMGQGVTPLHF,TGTGCCAGCAGTCAAAGGATGGGACAGGGAGTGACACCCCTCCACTTT
TRBV24-1,15,TRBJ2-3,NA,NA,CATSEGSSSTDTQYF,TGTGCCACCAGTGAGGGCAGCTCTAGCACAGATACGCAGTATTTT
TRBV14,15,TRBJ1-1,TRBD1,NA,CASSQAPTGNAEAFF,TGTGCCAGCAGCCAAGCCCCGACAGGGAATGCTGAAGCTTTCTTT
TRBV10-1,14,TRBJ2-3,NA,NA,CASSAREGTDTQYF,TGCGCCAGCAGTGCCCGAGAGGGCACAGATACGCAGTATTTT
TRBV7-8,16,TRBJ1-5,TRBD1,NA,CASSAGQGVLDQPQHF,TGTGCCAGCAGCGCGGGACAGGGAGTTTTAGATCAGCCCCAGCATTTT
TRBV7-2,14,TRBJ2-3,NA,NA,CASSPGGNTDTQYF,TGTGCCAGCAGCCCCGGGGGAAACACAGATACGCAGTATTTT
TRBV9,13,TRBJ2-1,TRBD2,NA,CASTGLAGGEQFF,TGTGCCAGCACCGGACTAGCGGGGGGTGAGCAGTTCTTC
TRBV28,15,TRBJ1-5,NA,NA,CASSPGGRRSQPQHF,TGTGCCAGCAGCCCCGGCGGGAGGCGATCTCAGCCCCAGCATTTT
TRBV7-9,16,TRBJ1-2,TRBD1,NA,CASSLGGTEGGYGYTF,TGTGCCAGCAGCTTAGGCGGGACAGAGGGAGGCTATGGCTACACCTTC
TRBV28,14,TRBJ1-6,NA,NA,CASRRWTNNSPLHF,TGTGCCAGTCGCCGGTGGACAAATAATTCACCCCTCCACTTT
TRBV18,13,TRBJ1-1,NA,NA,CASSPTNRAEAFF,TGTGCCAGCTCACCAACGAACAGGGCTGAAGCTTTCTTT
TRBV7-6,16,TRBJ1-1,NA,NA,CASSLGGTATGTEAFF,TGTGCCAGCAGCTTGGGGGGAACTGCTACGGGCACTGAAGCTTTCTTT
TRBV13,14,TRBJ1-5,TRBD1,NA,CASSIRQGFQPQHF,TGTGCCAGCAGCATTAGACAGGGGTTTCAGCCCCAGCATTTT
TRBV28,15,TRBJ1-2,TRBD1,NA,CASNADRETNYGYTF,TGTGCCAGCAATGCGGACAGGGAAACTAACTATGGCTACACCTTC
TRBV6-5,13,TRBJ2-3,NA,NA,CASSRGRADTQYF,TGTGCCAGCAGTAGGGGGAGGGCAGATACGCAGTATTTT
TRBV5-1,14,TRBJ1-3,TRBD1,NA,CASSKQGAGNTIYF,TGCGCCAGCAGTAAACAGGGGGCTGGAAACACCATATATTTT
TRBV7-8,17,TRBJ2-1,TRBD2,NA,CASSPPWGLSRGNEQFF,TGTGCCAGCAGCCCCCCTTGGGGACTATCTCGGGGAAATGAGCAGTTCTTC
TRBV7-2,15,TRBJ1-1,TRBD1,NA,CASSLGQTGSTEAFF,TGTGCCAGCAGCTTAGGACAGACAGGGAGCACTGAAGCTTTCTTT
TRBV29-1,11,TRBJ1-2,NA,NA,CSVGKGAGYTF,TGCAGCGTTGGAAAGGGAGCTGGCTACACCTTC
TRBV11-1,16,TRBJ2-5,TRBD1,once,CASSNIGPTGVETQYF,TGTGCCAGCAGCAACATAGGACCGACAGGGGTAGAGACCCAGTACTTC
TRBV7-2,19,TRBJ2-3,TRBD2,NA,CASSLVLGTSGGSTDTQYF,TGTGCCAGCAGCTTAGTCCTCGGGACTAGCGGGGGGAGCACAGATACGCAGTATTTT
TRBV2,16,TRBJ2-5,NA,NA,CASSALQTGLQETQYF,TGTGCCAGCAGTGCCCTCCAGACAGGTCTTCAAGAGACCCAGTACTTC
TRBV28,14,TRBJ1-5,TRBD1,once,CASSPGQVYQPQHF,TGTGCCAGCAGTCCAGGACAGGTCTATCAGCCCCAGCATTTT
TRBV27,13,TRBJ2-7,TRBD2,NA,CARNAGLVVEQYF,TGTGCCAGAAATGCAGGACTAGTGGTCGAGCAGTACTTC
TRBV7-9,17,TRBJ1-2,TRBD1,NA,CASSHVLPQGAGYGYTF,TGTGCCAGCAGCCACGTCCTTCCACAGGGGGCGGGCTATGGCTACACCTTC
TRBV9,17,TRBJ2-6,TRBD2,NA,CASSPSGGAAGANVLTF,TGTGCCAGCAGCCCTAGCGGGGGGGCGGCTGGGGCCAACGTCCTGACTTTC
TRBV3-1/TRBV3-2,15,TRBJ2-2,TRBD2,once,CASTLAGGRSGELFF,TGTGCCAGCACCCTAGCGGGGGGCAGGTCCGGGGAGCTGTTTTTT
TRBV6-1,16,TRBJ1-6,NA,NA,CASSVSGWSYNSPLHF,TGTGCCAGCAGTGTGTCAGGGTGGTCCTATAATTCACCCCTCCACTTT
TRBV4-1,15,TRBJ2-3,NA,once,CASSLPPAGTDTQYF,TGCGCCAGCAGCCTACCCCCGGCCGGGACAGATACGCAGTATTTT
TRBV7-9,14,TRBJ2-7,NA,NA,CASSLVSRSYEQYF,TGTGCCAGCAGCCTAGTTAGCCGGTCCTACGAGCAGTACTTC
TRBV11-3,15,TRBJ2-5,TRBD2,NA,CASSTGLAGQETQYF,TGTGCCAGCAGCACGGGACTAGCGGGGCAAGAGACCCAGTACTTC